This passage covers 23 T cell receptor beta chains from one sample sequenced in a study of control samples from healthy donors and cancer patients. Generated by immunoSEQ multiplex PCR, the TCRdb table keeps only in-frame clones and is missing some. Altogether more than 100,000 clones are present, around 89% being singletons, with the ten largest covering around 3.4%. Sequencing was done on a sample of blood. These receptors all come from a man in his forties in good health.

The rearrangement uses TRBV5-3 and TRBJ2-2; 9 bases are a match to TRBD1. TRBV5-3 is an ORF; its function is uncertain. V dropped 4 bases and J dropped 3; count of bases not matched to a gene: 10. This CDR3 has 17 residues. DNA for the CDR3: TGTGCCAGAAGCCATCGACAGGGGGAAAGGGACACCGGGGAGCTGTTTTTT. This codes for CARSHRQGERDTGELFF.

The chain joins TRBV19 to TRBJ2-5, with no clear D. The CDR3 extends over 16 amino acids. Germline V gives CDR1 LNHDA, CDR2 SQIVND (reference sequence). V lost 4 bases to trimming and J lost 6 bases, with 21 bases between them. CDR3 sequence: CASSTGWPSGSKTQYF. The DNA of the CDR3 is TGTGCCAGTAGTACCGGTTGGCCTAGTGGGTCGAAGACCCAGTACTTC. Full variable domain (missing parts from reference TRBV19 and TRBJ2-5): DGGITQSPKYLFRKEGQNVTLSCEQNLNHDAMYWYRQDPGQGLRLIYYSQIVNDFQKGDIAEGYSVSREKKESFPLTVTSAQKNPTAFYLCASSTGWPSGSKTQYFGPGTRLLVL.

A word on this clone: At one end, the junction sequence differs from germline, possibly due to a read error. The chain uses TRBV14 and TRBJ2-7, with D possibly being TRBD1 or TRBD2 (5 bases each). The CDR3 runs 11 residues. Germline V gene lookup returns CDR1 SGHDN and CDR2 FVKESK. CDR3 in DNA: TGTGCCAGCAGCCTTAGGGACGAATTTTTCTTC. Residues: CASSLRDEFFF.

The chain combines TRBV11-1 with TRBJ1-3; 9 nucleotides line up with TRBD1. Germline V lookup: CDR1 SGHAT, CDR2 FQDESV (reference sequence). V dropped 5 bases and J dropped 4; count of bases not matched to a gene: 9. CDR3 length equals 16 residues. The CDR3 DNA is TGTGCCAGCAGCCAAACAGGGGGCTCTTCCGGAAACACCATATATTTT. Encoded protein: CASSQTGGSSGNTIYF.

The chain couples TRBV27 to TRBJ2-3; 16 bases align to TRBD2. Germline values: CDR1 MNHEY, CDR2 SMNVEV (reference sequence). The CDR3 sequence is 17 residues long. Trimming removed 5 bases from V and 6 bases from J; junction bases left unmatched: 8. The CDR3 DNA reads as TGTGCCAGCAGTACCGGGACTAGCGGGGGGGCCGCGGATACGCAGTATTTT. Translation gives CASSTGTSGGAADTQYF.

V usage is TRBV7-9 and J usage is TRBJ1-2, with D possibly TRBD1 on 5 matching bases. Germline CDR1 and CDR2: SEHNR and FQNEAQ (reference sequence). The CDR3 spans 14 residues. V was cut by 2 bases and J by 8 bases, with 15 bases left in between. Here the CDR3 reads CASSLQARDGGYTF. Written as DNA, the CDR3 is TGTGCCAGCAGCTTACAAGCGCGGGACGGCGGCTACACCTTC.

The chain uses TRBV4-3 and TRBJ1-4; TRBD1 might be the D (5 bases). This CDR3 spans 17 amino acids. Trimming shortened V by 2 bases and J by 5 bases, and 18 bases separated the two germline ends. Germline V gene lookup returns CDR1 LGHNA and CDR2 YSLEER. CDR3 sequence reads: CASSQKILQGNNEKLFF. DNA for the CDR3: TGCGCCAGCAGCCAAAAAATACTTCAGGGAAACAATGAAAAACTGTTTTTT.

The chain is built from TRBV11-3 and TRBJ1-1, with D unresolved. V was clipped by 0 bases and J by 3 bases, with 14 bases between them. Germline V lookup: CDR1 SGHNT, CDR2 YENEEA. The CDR3 is made up of 16 amino acids. CDR3: CASSLDDQKGDTEAFF. The CDR3 nucleotides are TGTGCCAGCAGCTTAGATGATCAGAAAGGCGACACTGAAGCTTTCTTT.

The V call is TRBV10-1, the J call TRBJ2-5; D might be TRBD2 (5 bases). V was shortened by 2 bases and J by 5 bases, with 12 bases between the two germline ends. The CDR3 runs to 14 residues. Germline V gives CDR1 WNHNN, CDR2 SYGVQD (reference sequence). This CDR3 reads CASSESLEEETQYF. Written as DNA, the CDR3 is TGCGCCAGCAGTGAGAGTCTGGAGGAGGAGACCCAGTACTTC.

This rearrangement joins TRBV2 to TRBJ2-2; D gene ambiguous. Germline V gives CDR1 SNHLY, CDR2 FYNNEI. The CDR3 covers 13 residues. Trimming took off 4 bases at V and 6 bases at J, with 9 bases between the two ends. CDR3 protein: CASSVRWSGELFF. The CDR3 nucleotides read TGTGCCAGCAGTGTTAGGTGGTCCGGGGAGCTGTTTTTT.

This chain links TRBV4-2 with TRBJ1-5; D may be TRBD1 (5 bases). Deletions cut 0 bases from V and 2 bases from J, with 14 bases between. Per germline, CDR1 LGHNA and CDR2 YNFKEQ. The length of the CDR3 is 17 residues. This chain's CDR3 is CASSQDRRGTGNQPQHF. CDR3 nucleotides: TGTGCCAGCAGCCAAGATAGAAGAGGGACTGGCAATCAGCCCCAGCATTTT.

The V and J genes are TRBV7-9 and TRBJ2-7; D may correspond to TRBD1 or TRBD2 (6 bases each). Germline V gene sequence: CDR1 SEHNR, CDR2 FQNEAQ (reference sequence). This CDR3 is 15 amino acids long. V was shortened by 1 base and J by 3 bases, with 13 bases between the two germline ends. In nucleotides, the CDR3 is TGTGCCAGCAGCTTAGGCGGGACACCTGTCTACGAGCAGTACTTC. Protein sequence: CASSLGGTPVYEQYF. The variable domain in full, with the rest retrieved from reference TRBV7-9 and TRBJ2-7, is DTGVSQNPRHKITKRGQNVTFRCDPISEHNRLYWYRQTLGQGPEFLTYFQNEAQLEKSRLLSDRFSAERPKGSFSTLEIQRTEQGDSAMYLCASSLGGTPVYEQYFGPGTRLTVT.

This clone was picked up one time. This rearrangement joins TRBV24-1 to TRBJ1-4; 7 nucleotides line up with TRBD1. CDR3 length: 17 residues. V was clipped by 3 bases and J by 8 bases; unmatched bases: 14. Germline loops: CDR1 KGHDR, CDR2 SFDVKD. CDR3 sequence reads: CATSDPGLSGGDEKLFF. The CDR3 region has the DNA TGTGCCACCAGTGATCCTGGCTTGTCAGGGGGAGACGAAAAACTGTTTTTT.

As concerns this clone: The same CDR3 arises from other DNA sequences in this sample as well. V gene TRBV18 combines with J gene TRBJ2-2; D not resolved. CDR3 length: 13 residues. V was shortened by 3 bases and J by 5 bases, with 7 bases between the two germline ends. Germline V CDR1 and CDR2: KGHSH, LQKENI. CDR3 in DNA: TGTGCCAGCTCACCTGACTTAACCGGGGAGCTGTTTTTT. The encoded protein is CASSPDLTGELFF.

The rearrangement links TRBV5-1 to TRBJ2-3; TRBD2 agrees at 8 bases. After removal of 4 bases from V and 6 bases from J, the junction contained 7 bases not matched to a gene. This CDR3 region has 14 residues. The germline V gene encodes CDR1 SGHRS and CDR2 YFSETQ. The CDR3 region is CASSGSGGTDTQYF. CDR3 sequence (DNA): TGCGCCAGCAGCGGAAGCGGGGGAACTGATACGCAGTATTTT.

This clone was recorded a few times. The V and J genes are TRBV6-5 and TRBJ1-4; 7 bases fit TRBD1. Trimming took 6 bases from V and 11 from J; bases not matched to a gene: 15. This CDR3 is built from 15 residues. In germline, CDR1 is MNHEY, CDR2 SVGAGI. The CDR3 loop is CASRPGTVLNGKLFF. The CDR3 DNA reads TGTGCCAGCAGACCGGGGACAGTCTTGAATGGGAAACTGTTTTTT.

V gene TRBV6-1 combines with J gene TRBJ1-5, with D hard to call. From germline, CDR1 is MNHNS and CDR2 SASEGT. The CDR3 extends over 14 amino acids. The V end lost 2 bases, the J end lost 0 bases, and 5 bases lay between the germline ends. CDR3 region: CASSELDSNQPQHF. CDR3 sequence (DNA): TGTGCCAGCAGTGAACTTGATAGCAATCAGCCCCAGCATTTT.

The chain uses TRBV5-1 and TRBJ1-4; D may be TRBD1 (5 bases). Germline values: CDR1 SGHRS, CDR2 YFSETQ. V was cut by 0 bases and J by 7 bases, with 19 bases left in between. The CDR3 is made up of 17 amino acids. CDR3 in DNA: TGCGCCAGCAGCTTGGCGGGGGGTGACCCCGAGGGTGAAAAACTGTTTTTT. The encoded protein is CASSLAGGDPEGEKLFF.

The chain employs TRBV4-1 and TRBJ2-3; no clear D. Germline CDR1 is MGHRA and CDR2 is YSYEKL. CDR3 size: 14 residues. Trimming cost V 2 bases and J 0 bases, with 6 bases left between them. Here the CDR3 DNA reads TGCGCCAGCAGCCAACAGGAGAGCACAGATACGCAGTATTTT. Translation: CASSQQESTDTQYF.

The V and J genes are TRBV7-9 and TRBJ1-3, with 8 bases aligning to TRBD1. V lost 5 bases, J lost 4 bases, and 10 bases stayed unmatched. CDR1 is SEHNR and CDR2 is FQNEAQ in the germline V gene (reference sequence). This CDR3 is 16 amino acids long. CDR3 DNA: TGTGCCAGCAGCCCAGGGCAGGGGGCGAAAGGAAACACCATATATTTT. Translating it yields CASSPGQGAKGNTIYF.

The V call is TRBV6-6, the J call TRBJ1-4; 7 nucleotides align to TRBD1. CDR3 length: 14 amino acids. Germline trimming cut 7 bases from V and 5 bases from J; bases unmatched to any gene: 7. CDR1 MNHNY and CDR2 SVGAGI come from the germline V gene (reference sequence). Here the CDR3 DNA reads TGTGCCAGCACCAGACAGGGACTAAATGAAAAACTGTTTTTT. Translation: CASTRQGLNEKLFF.

As concerns this clone: A read error may account for a junction end that differs from germline. The V call is TRBV6-2 or TRBV6-3, the J call TRBJ1-2, with 9 nucleotides matching TRBD1. CDR3 size: 15 residues. CDR1 is MNHEY, CDR2 SVGEGT, per germline. Written as DNA, the CDR3 is TGTACCAGCAGTATACAGGGGGCAAGGAGCTATGGCTACACCTTC. Residues: CTSSIQGARSYGYTF.

This sequence joins TRBV24-1 and TRBJ2-7, with D possibly TRBD1 on 5 matching bases. Deletions cut 2 bases from V and 7 bases from J, with 14 bases between. The CDR3 is 14 residues long. CDR1 and CDR2 (germline): KGHDR, SFDVKD. The DNA for the CDR3 is TGTGCCACCAGTGATTCCGCCAGGGTGGGAGAGCAGTACTTC. It encodes CATSDSARVGEQYF.